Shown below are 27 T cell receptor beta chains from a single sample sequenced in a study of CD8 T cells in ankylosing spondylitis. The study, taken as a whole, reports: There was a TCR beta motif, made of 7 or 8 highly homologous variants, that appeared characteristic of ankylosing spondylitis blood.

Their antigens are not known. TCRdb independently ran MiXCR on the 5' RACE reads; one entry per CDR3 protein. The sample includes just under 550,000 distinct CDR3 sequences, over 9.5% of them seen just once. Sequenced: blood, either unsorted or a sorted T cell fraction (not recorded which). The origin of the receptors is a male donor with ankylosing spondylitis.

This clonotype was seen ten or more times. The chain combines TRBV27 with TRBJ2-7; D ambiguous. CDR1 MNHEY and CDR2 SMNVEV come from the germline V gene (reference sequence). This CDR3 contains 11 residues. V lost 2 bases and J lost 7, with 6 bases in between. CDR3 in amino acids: CASSLRGEQYF. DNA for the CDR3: TGTGCCAGCAGTTTAAGAGGTGAGCAGTACTTC.

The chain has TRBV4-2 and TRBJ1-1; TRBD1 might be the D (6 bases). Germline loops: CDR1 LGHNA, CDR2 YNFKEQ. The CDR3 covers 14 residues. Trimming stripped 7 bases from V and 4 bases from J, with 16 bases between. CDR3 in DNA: TGTGCCAGCATCCACAAGGGGGGAGGCACTGAAGCTTTCTTT. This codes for CASIHKGGGTEAFF.

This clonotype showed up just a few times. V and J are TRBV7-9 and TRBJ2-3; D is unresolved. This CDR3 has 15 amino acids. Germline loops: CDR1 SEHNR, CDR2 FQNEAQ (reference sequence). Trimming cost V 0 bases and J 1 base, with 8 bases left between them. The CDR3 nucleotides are TGTGCCAGCAGCTTAGCGGGTAGTGGCACAGATACGCAGTATTTT. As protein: CASSLAGSGTDTQYF.

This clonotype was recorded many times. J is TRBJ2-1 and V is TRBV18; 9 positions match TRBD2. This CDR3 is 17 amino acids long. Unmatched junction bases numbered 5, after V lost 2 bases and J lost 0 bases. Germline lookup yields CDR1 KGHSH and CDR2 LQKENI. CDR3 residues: CASSPLTSGSSYNEQFF. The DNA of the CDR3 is TGTGCCAGCTCACCATTGACTAGCGGAAGCTCCTACAATGAGCAGTTCTTC.

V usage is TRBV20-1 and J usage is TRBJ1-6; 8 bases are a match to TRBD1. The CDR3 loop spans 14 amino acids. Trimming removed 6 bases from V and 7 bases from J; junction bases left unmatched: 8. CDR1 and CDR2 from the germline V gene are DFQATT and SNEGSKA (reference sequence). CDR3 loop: CSARDRGNNSPLHF. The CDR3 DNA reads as TGCAGTGCGCGTGACAGGGGCAACAATTCACCCCTCCACTTT.

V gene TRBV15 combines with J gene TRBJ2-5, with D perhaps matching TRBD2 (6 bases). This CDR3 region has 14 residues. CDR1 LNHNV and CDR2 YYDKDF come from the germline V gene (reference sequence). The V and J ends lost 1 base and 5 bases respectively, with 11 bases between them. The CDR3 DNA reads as TGTGCCACCAGCAGAGTTGGGGCGGGGGAGACCCAGTACTTC. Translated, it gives CATSRVGAGETQYF.

In DNA, the CDR3 is TGTGCCAGCAGCCAGCCCCAGGGGGGGAACACTGAAGCTTTCTTT. The encoded protein is CASSQPQGGNTEAFF. The chain is built from TRBV3-1 and TRBJ1-1; TRBD1 agrees at 7 bases. CDR1 LGHDT and CDR2 YNNKEL come from the germline V gene (reference sequence). This CDR3 spans 15 amino acids. J lost 1 base, V lost 3 bases, and 5 bases had no gene match.

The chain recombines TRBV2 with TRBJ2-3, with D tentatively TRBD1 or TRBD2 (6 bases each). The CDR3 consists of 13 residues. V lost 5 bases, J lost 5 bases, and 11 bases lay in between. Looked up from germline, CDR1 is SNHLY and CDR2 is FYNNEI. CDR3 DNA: TGTGCCAGCAGTAAAGGGGGGAGAGATACGCAGTATTTT. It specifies CASSKGGRDTQYF.

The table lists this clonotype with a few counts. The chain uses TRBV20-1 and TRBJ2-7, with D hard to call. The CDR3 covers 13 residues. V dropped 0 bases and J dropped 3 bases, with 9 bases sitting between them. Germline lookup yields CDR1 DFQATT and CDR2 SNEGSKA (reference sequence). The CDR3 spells CSARDSTNYEQYV. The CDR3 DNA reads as TGCAGTGCTAGAGATAGTACTAACTACGAGCAGTACGTC.

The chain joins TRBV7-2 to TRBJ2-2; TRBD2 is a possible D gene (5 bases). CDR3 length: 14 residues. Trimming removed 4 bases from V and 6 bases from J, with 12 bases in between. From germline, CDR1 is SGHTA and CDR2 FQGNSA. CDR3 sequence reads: CASSYRGWSGELFF. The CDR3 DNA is TGTGCCAGCAGCTACCGGGGTTGGTCCGGGGAGCTGTTTTTT.

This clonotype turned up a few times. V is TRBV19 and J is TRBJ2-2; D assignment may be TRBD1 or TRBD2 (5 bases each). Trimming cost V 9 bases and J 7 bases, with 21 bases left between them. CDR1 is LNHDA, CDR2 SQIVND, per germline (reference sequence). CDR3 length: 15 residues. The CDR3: CASSGVYGAGGELFF. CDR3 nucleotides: TGTGCCAGCTCCGGAGTTTACGGGGCGGGCGGGGAGCTGTTTTTT.

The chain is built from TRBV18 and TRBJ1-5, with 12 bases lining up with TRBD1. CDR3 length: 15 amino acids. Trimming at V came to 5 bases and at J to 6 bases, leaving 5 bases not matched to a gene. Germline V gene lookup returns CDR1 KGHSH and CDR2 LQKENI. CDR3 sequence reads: CASSGTGGAGQPQHF. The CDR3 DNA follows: TGTGCCAGCTCAGGGACAGGGGGCGCGGGTCAGCCCCAGCATTTT.

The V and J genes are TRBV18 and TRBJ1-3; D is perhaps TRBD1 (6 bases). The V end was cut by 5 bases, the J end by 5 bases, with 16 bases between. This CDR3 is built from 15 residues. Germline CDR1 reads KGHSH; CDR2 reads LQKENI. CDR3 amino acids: CASSSDSLIRNTIYF. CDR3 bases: TGTGCCAGCTCATCGGACAGCCTAATCCGAAACACCATATATTTT.

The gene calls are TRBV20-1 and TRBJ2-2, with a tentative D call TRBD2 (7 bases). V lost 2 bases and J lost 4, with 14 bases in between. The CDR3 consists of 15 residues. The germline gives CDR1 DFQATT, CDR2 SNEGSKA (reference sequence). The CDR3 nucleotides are TGCAGTGCTAGAACAATGGGGGGGCTCACCGGGGAGCTGTTTTTT. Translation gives CSARTMGGLTGELFF.

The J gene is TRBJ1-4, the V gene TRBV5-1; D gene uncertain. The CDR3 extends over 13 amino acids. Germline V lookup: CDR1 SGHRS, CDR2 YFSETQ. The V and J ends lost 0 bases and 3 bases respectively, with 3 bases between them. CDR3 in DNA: TGCGCCAGCAGCTTGGAGGCTAATGAAAAACTGTTTTTT. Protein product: CASSLEANEKLFF.

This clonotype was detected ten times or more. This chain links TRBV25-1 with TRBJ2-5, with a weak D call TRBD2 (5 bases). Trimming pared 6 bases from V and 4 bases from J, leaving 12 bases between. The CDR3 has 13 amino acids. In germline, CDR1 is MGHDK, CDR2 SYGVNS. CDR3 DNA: TGTGCCAGCAGGGACTGGGGAGTAGAGACCCAGTACTTC. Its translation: CASRDWGVETQYF.

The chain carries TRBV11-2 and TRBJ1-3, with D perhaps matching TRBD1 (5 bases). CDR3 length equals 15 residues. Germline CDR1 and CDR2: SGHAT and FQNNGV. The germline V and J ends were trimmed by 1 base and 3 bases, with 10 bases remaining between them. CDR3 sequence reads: CASSLVAGLGNTIYF. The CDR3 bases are TGTGCCAGCAGCTTAGTCGCAGGGCTTGGAAACACCATATATTTT.

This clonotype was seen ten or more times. In nucleotides, the CDR3 is TGCGCCAGCAGCTTATTACAGGGGAACACTGAAGCTTTCTTT. It is translated as CASSLLQGNTEAFF. The V gene is TRBV5-1, the J gene TRBJ1-1; perhaps TRBD1 as D (6 bases). Germline-derived CDR1 and CDR2 are SGHRS and YFSETQ. The CDR3 extends over 14 amino acids. V shed 2 bases and J shed 1 base, with 9 bases lying between them.

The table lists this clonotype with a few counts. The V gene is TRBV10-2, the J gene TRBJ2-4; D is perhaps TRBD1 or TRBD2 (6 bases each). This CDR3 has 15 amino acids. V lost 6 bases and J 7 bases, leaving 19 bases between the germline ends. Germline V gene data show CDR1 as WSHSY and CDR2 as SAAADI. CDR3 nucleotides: TGCGCCAGCAGGAGGGGGGATCGGACGGAGAACATTCAGTACTTC. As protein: CASRRGDRTENIQYF.

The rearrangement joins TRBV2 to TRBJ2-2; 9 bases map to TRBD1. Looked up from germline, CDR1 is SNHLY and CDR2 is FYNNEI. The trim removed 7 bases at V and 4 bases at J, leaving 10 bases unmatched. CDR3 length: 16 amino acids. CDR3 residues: CASNRQGQGGTGELFF. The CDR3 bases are TGTGCCAGCAACCGACAGGGACAGGGCGGCACCGGGGAGCTGTTTTTT.

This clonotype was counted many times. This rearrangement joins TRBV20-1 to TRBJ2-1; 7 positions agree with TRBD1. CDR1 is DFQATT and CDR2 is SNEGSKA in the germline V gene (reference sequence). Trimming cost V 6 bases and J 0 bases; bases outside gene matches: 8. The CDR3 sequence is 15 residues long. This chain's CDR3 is CSAKRTGHSYNEQFF. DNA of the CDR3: TGCAGTGCGAAGCGGACAGGACACTCCTACAATGAGCAGTTCTTC.

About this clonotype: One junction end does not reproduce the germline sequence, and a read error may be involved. The chain's CDR3 is CACSSSSTLHNEQFF. Here the CDR3 DNA reads TGTGCCTGCAGCTCTTCTAGCACCCTTCACAATGAGCAGTTCTTC. The chain combines TRBV5-6 with TRBJ2-1, with D tentatively TRBD2 (5 bases). CDR3 length equals 15 residues. The germline CDR1 and CDR2 sequences are SGHDT and YYEEEE.

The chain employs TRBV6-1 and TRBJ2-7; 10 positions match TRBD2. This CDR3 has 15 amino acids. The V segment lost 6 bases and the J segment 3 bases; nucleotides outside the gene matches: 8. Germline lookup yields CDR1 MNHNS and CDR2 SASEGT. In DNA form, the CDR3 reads TGTGCCAGCAGGGCTAGCGGGGGCCTTATCTACGAGCAGTACGTC. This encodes CASRASGGLIYEQYV.

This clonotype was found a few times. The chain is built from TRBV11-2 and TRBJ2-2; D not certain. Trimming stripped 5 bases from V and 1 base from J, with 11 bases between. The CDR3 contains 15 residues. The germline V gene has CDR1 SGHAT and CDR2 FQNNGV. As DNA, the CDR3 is TGTGCCAGCAGCCCCCTTGGCAGGAACACCGGGGAGCTGTTTTTT. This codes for CASSPLGRNTGELFF.

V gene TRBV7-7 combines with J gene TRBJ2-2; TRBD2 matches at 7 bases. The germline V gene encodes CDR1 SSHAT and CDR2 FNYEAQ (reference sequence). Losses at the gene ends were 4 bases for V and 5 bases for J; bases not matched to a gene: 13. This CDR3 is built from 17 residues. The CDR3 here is CASSSVPAGPGTGELFF. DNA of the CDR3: TGTGCCAGCAGCTCCGTCCCAGCGGGGCCGGGAACCGGGGAGCTGTTTTTT. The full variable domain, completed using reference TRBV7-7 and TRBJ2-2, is GAGVSQSPRYKVTKRGQDVTLRCDPISSHATLYWYQQALGQGPEFLTYFNYEAQPDKSGLPSDRFSAERPEGSISTLTIQRTEQRDSAMYRCASSSVPAGPGTGELFFGEGSRLTVL.

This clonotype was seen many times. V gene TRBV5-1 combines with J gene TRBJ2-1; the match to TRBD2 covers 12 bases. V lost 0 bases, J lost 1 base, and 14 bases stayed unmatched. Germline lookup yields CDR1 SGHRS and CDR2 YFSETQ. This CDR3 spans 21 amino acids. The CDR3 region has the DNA TGCGCCAGCAGCTTGGCCCGGTATGGACTAGCGGGATTAGCTTCCTACAATGAGCAGTTCTTC. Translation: CASSLARYGLAGLASYNEQFF.

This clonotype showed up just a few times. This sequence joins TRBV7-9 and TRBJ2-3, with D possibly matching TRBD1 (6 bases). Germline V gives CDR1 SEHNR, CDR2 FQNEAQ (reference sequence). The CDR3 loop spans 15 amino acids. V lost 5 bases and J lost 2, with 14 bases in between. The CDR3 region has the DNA TGTGCCAGCAGCACGTACAGGGAACCCACAGATACGCAGTATTTT. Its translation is CASSTYREPTDTQYF.